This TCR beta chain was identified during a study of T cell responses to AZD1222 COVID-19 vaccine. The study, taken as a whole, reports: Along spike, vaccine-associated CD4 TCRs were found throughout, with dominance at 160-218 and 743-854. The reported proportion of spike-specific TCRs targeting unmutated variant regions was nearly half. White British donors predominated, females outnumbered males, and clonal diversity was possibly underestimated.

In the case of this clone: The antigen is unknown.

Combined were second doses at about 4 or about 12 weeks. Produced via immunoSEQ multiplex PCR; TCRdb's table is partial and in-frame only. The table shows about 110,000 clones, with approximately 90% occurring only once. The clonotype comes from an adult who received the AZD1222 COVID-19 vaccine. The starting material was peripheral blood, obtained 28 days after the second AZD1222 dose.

The CDR3 is CATSRVSGQGYEQYF. CDR3 bases: TGTGCCACCAGCAGAGTTAGTGGACAGGGGTACGAGCAGTACTTC. The chain links TRBV15 to TRBJ2-7; 9 bases fit TRBD1. Trimming cost V 1 base and J 4 bases; bases outside gene matches: 5. The CDR3 has 15 residues. Germline V gives CDR1 LNHNV, CDR2 YYDKDF (reference sequence).